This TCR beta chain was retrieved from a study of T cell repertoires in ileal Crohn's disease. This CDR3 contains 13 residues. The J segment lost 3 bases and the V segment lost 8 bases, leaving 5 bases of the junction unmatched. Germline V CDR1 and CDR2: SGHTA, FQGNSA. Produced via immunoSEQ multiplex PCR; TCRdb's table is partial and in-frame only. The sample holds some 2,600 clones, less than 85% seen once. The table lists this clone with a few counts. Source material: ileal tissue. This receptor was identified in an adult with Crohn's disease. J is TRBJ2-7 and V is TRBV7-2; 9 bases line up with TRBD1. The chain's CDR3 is CASFGQGSYEQYF. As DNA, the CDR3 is TGTGCCAGCTTCGGACAGGGGAGCTACGAGCAGTACTTC.